This TCR beta chain was profiled in a study of cytomegalovirus exposure and HLA in healthy donors. Whole-study results and caveats: Excluded were some V segments that proved indistinguishable, including TRBV6-2 and TRBV6-3.

Points on this clone: The antigen is unknown.

The ends lost 3 bases at V and 2 bases at J; junction bases unmatched: 7. Germline CDR1 reads SGHNT; CDR2 reads YYREEE (reference sequence). This CDR3 contains 16 residues. Researchers ran the PCR with 60 Vbeta and 13 Jbeta primers. The protocol was immunoSEQ multiplex PCR, while the TCRdb copy is restricted to in-frame clones and leaves out a portion. This table has approximately 100,000 clones, around 64% appearing once. The rearrangement joins TRBV5-4 to TRBJ2-3; 9 bases match TRBD1. The source is a human donor in good health. The sample was PBMCs. The CDR3 loop is CASSSSGTGNTDTQYF. The CDR3 DNA reads TGTGCCAGCAGCTCGTCCGGGACAGGGAACACAGATACGCAGTATTTT.